These 2 T cell receptor beta chains share one sample of origin, sequenced in a study of vaccination and CD4 T cells after COVID-19. The Oncomine TCR Beta short-read assay was what sequenced the DNA obtained from cultured CD4+ T cells. TCRdb reprocessed the PCR reads via MiXCR and lists one record per CDR3 protein. Here the sample spans more than 20,000 distinct CDR3 sequences, about two fifths being singletons. The time point was: late sampling 161 to 241 days after vaccination in a few convalescent patients. Treatment noted: roughly 10-day PBMC culture with coronavirus spike peptide pools or control peptides (ViraFEST assay). No antigen is known for these receptors. Material: CD4+ T cells from blood, cultured in vitro, obtained about 7 months after SARS-CoV-2 vaccination. The receptors come from a human donor who had recovered from COVID-19.

The sample holds a few counts of this clonotype. The chain joins TRBV20-1 to TRBJ2-5, with D possibly being TRBD2 (6 bases). CDR3 length: 14 amino acids. Germline V gives CDR1 DFQATT, CDR2 SNEGSKA (reference sequence). The V end was cut by 6 bases, the J end by 4 bases, with 18 bases between. The CDR3 loop reads CSATHGTEGETQYF. CDR3 coding DNA: TGCAGTGCCACTCATGGGACGGAGGGAGAGACCCAGTACTTC.

This clonotype has only a few counts. The chain is built from TRBV29-1 and TRBJ2-7; perhaps TRBD2 as D (5 bases). The germline gives CDR1 SQVTM, CDR2 ANQGSEA. Trimming left V 6 bases short and J 3 bases short, with 15 bases between. The CDR3 runs 13 residues. This CDR3 is CSVRRANNYEQYF. The DNA for the CDR3 is TGCAGCGTGCGGCGGGCGAACAACTACGAGCAGTACTTC.